This T cell receptor beta chain derives from a study of cytomegalovirus exposure and HLA in healthy donors. 60 Vbeta and 13 Jbeta primers were used in PCR. Clones were sequenced by immunoSEQ multiplex PCR, and TCRdb holds only the in-frame ones, with some missing. The data contain about 190,000 clones, over 60% of them seen just once; the ten biggest clones take up about 4.8%. This receptor was obtained from a man under 40 in good health and CMV-seropositive. Sequencing was carried out using PBMCs.

The CDR3 protein is CASRTGLRTEAFF. CDR3 DNA: TGTGCCAGTAGGACAGGGTTACGCACTGAAGCTTTCTTT. The genes are TRBV19 and TRBJ1-1; 7 bases align to TRBD1. CDR1 and CDR2 (germline): LNHDA, SQIVND (reference sequence). CDR3 length equals 13 residues. Germline trimming cut 6 bases from V and 4 bases from J; bases unmatched to any gene: 5.